These T cell receptor beta chains were read from a single sample in a study of cytomegalovirus exposure and HLA in healthy donors. Measured with immunoSEQ multiplex PCR; TCRdb has only the in-frame clones, and not every one. The sample lists about 180,000 clones, 85% occurring once. The sequencing sample was made of PBMCs. The receptor set was obtained from a man aged 18-30 years in good health and CMV-seropositive. Each CDR3 is given with its conserved first and last residue. The D gene is left open where the match is weak. Size values are once, few and many counts, or a class for expanded clones, and some rows have none.

CDR3 protein | CDR3 DNA | D gene | J gene | V gene | clone size
CASSEEGSGRNEQYF | TGTGCCAGCAGTGAAGAGGGAAGCGGGAGGAACGAGCAGTACTTC | TRBD2 | TRBJ2-7 | TRBV6-1 | NA
CASSSTTGTLNTEAFF | TGTGCCAGCAGTTCAACTACCGGGACTTTGAACACTGAAGCTTTCTTT | NA | TRBJ1-1 | TRBV28 | NA
CSVEPGYNEQFF | TGCAGCGTTGAACCAGGGTACAATGAGCAGTTCTTC | NA | TRBJ2-1 | TRBV29-1 | NA
CASSIRTATDEAFF | TGTGCCAGCAGCATAAGGACAGCCACTGATGAAGCTTTCTTT | NA | TRBJ1-1 | TRBV11-1 | NA
CASSHGGYRGRDTGELFF | TGTGCCAGCAGCCACGGGGGGTACAGGGGGCGCGACACCGGGGAGCTGTTTTTT | TRBD1 | TRBJ2-2 | TRBV11-2 | once
CASSPPRRDQETQYF | TGTGCCAGCTCACCACCGCGGAGGGACCAAGAGACCCAGTACTTC | NA | TRBJ2-5 | TRBV18 | NA
CAIMRDRTGGDKAF | TGTGCCATCATGAGGGACCGGACAGGGGGCGATAAGGCCTTT | TRBD1 | TRBJ1-1 | TRBV10-3 | NA
CASSDGTSGTDTQYF | TGTGCCAGCAGTGACGGGACTAGCGGCACAGATACGCAGTATTTT | TRBD2 | TRBJ2-3 | TRBV27 | NA
CASSLLEGQGKPRYEQYF | TGTGCCAGCAGCCTACTCGAAGGACAGGGGAAACCTCGCTACGAGCAGTACTTC | TRBD1 | TRBJ2-7 | TRBV7-3 | few
CASRQQGNTEAFF | TGTGCCAGCAGGCAACAGGGGAACACTGAAGCTTTCTTT | NA | TRBJ1-1 | TRBV2 | few
CASSLSGGAAETQYF | TGCGCCAGCAGCTTGAGCGGGGGGGCCGCGGAGACCCAGTACTTC | TRBD2 | TRBJ2-5 | TRBV5-1 | NA
CASSSARDVDSPLHF | TGTGCCAGCAGCTCCGCCCGGGATGTGGATTCACCCCTCCACTTT | NA | TRBJ1-6 | TRBV5-6 | NA
CASSSTFTEAFF | TGTGCCAGCAGCTCTACTTTTACTGAAGCTTTCTTT | NA | TRBJ1-1 | TRBV7-9 | NA
CASSFRGGSYNEQFF | TGTGCCAGCAGCTTCCGGGGGGGGTCGTACAATGAGCAGTTCTTC | TRBD2 | TRBJ2-1 | TRBV5-6 | NA